A single sample gave rise to the 24 T cell receptor beta chains below, sequenced in a study of T cells in Graves' hyperthyroidism and ophthalmopathy. From RNA transcripts, TCR beta CDR3 regions were amplified. HTBI primers were employed in a first-round RT-PCR of the TCR CDR3. TCRdb passed the multiplex PCR reads through MiXCR, listing each CDR3 protein once. The sample has around 300,000 distinct CDR3 sequences; roughly 15% are singletons. What was sequenced was blood. The receptors were sampled from a woman between 40 and 50 years old with Graves' hyperthyroidism.

The chain carries TRBV7-9 and TRBJ1-4; tentative D call: TRBD1 (5 bases). V dropped 3 bases and J dropped 10 bases, with 12 bases sitting between them. The length of the CDR3 is 13 residues. CDR1 and CDR2 (germline): SEHNR, FQNEAQ (reference sequence). Here the CDR3 reads CASSFGGSGKLFF. The CDR3 nucleotides are TGTGCCAGCAGCTTCGGGGGATCTGGAAAACTGTTTTTT.

This clonotype came up many times. This chain links TRBV2 with TRBJ1-1, with unresolved D. Trimming shortened V by 4 bases and J by 0 bases, and 12 bases separated the two germline ends. Germline V CDR1 and CDR2: SNHLY, FYNNEI. The length of the CDR3 is 15 residues. DNA of the CDR3: TGTGCCAGCAGTGTTGGAGAGGGAATGAACACTGAAGCTTTCTTT. Protein: CASSVGEGMNTEAFF.

The chain couples TRBV27 to TRBJ1-5; possibly TRBD1 for D (5 bases). This CDR3 has 13 residues. Trimming took off 0 bases at V and 7 bases at J, with 7 bases between the two ends. Germline CDR1 MNHEY, CDR2 SMNVEV (reference sequence). The CDR3: CASSLSGAQPQHF. The CDR3 bases are TGTGCCAGCAGTTTATCCGGGGCCCAGCCCCAGCATTTT.

This clonotype was recorded many times. The chain joins TRBV11-3 to TRBJ2-5; D possibly uses TRBD1 or TRBD2 (5 bases each). The V end lost 4 bases, the J end lost 2 bases, and 17 bases lay between the germline ends. The CDR3 consists of 16 residues. Per the germline V gene, CDR1 is SGHNT and CDR2 is YENEEA. CDR3 in amino acids: CASSSAVGDSQETQYF. CDR3 bases: TGTGCCAGCAGCTCTGCAGTGGGGGATTCGCAAGAGACCCAGTACTTC.

This clonotype was observed many times. The rearrangement joins TRBV7-2 to TRBJ1-3; tentative D call: TRBD1 (6 bases). This CDR3 comprises 15 residues. CDR1 and CDR2 (germline): SGHTA, FQGNSA. The V and J ends lost 1 base and 3 bases respectively, with 10 bases between them. CDR3 residues: CASSLEWTVGNTIYF. The CDR3 DNA follows: TGTGCCAGCAGCTTAGAGTGGACAGTTGGAAACACCATATATTTT.

This clonotype was seen only a few times. This rearrangement joins TRBV19 to TRBJ2-2, with D possibly being TRBD2 (5 bases). V was pared by 3 bases and J by 2 bases, with 16 bases between. In germline, CDR1 is LNHDA, CDR2 SQIVND (reference sequence). This CDR3 is 17 amino acids long. The CDR3 nucleotides read TGTGCCAGTAGTATTGCGAGGGTGAGGGTAAACACCGGGGAGCTGTTTTTT. This sequence encodes CASSIARVRVNTGELFF.

This clonotype was detected ten times or more. This rearrangement joins TRBV20-1 to TRBJ2-3; 16 nucleotides align to TRBD2. The CDR3 length is 18 residues. V shed 0 bases and J 4 bases; nucleotides not matched to a gene: 7. Germline CDR1 is DFQATT and CDR2 is SNEGSKA (reference sequence). The CDR3 sequence is CSARDPGLAGGPPDTQYF. Here the CDR3 DNA reads TGCAGTGCTAGAGATCCGGGACTAGCGGGAGGGCCTCCAGATACGCAGTATTTT.

The rearrangement uses TRBV20-1 and TRBJ1-2; D uncertain. Germline V gene data show CDR1 as DFQATT and CDR2 as SNEGSKA (reference sequence). Trimming left V 0 bases short and J 6 bases short, with 17 bases between. This CDR3 region has 15 residues. CDR3 in amino acids: CSARDPRQVEDGYTF. The CDR3 coding sequence is TGCAGTGCTAGAGATCCCCGGCAGGTCGAGGATGGCTACACCTTC.

This clonotype was seen at least ten times. This chain uses TRBV6-1 with TRBJ1-5; possibly TRBD1 for D (6 bases). Germline CDR1 reads MNHNS; CDR2 reads SASEGT. CDR3 length: 15 amino acids. Trimming shortened V by 5 bases and J by 2 bases, and 13 bases separated the two germline ends. The CDR3 loop is CASSSGQSRNQPQHF. CDR3 coding DNA: TGTGCCAGCAGTTCCGGACAGAGTCGCAATCAGCCCCAGCATTTT.

This clonotype has ten or more counts. This chain uses TRBV15 with TRBJ2-3; the D gene could be TRBD1 or TRBD2 (5 bases each). The V gene lost 5 bases and the J gene lost 0 bases, with 15 bases spanning the gap. Germline CDR1 is LNHNV and CDR2 is YYDKDF (reference sequence). The CDR3 extends over 16 amino acids. The CDR3: CATSSVGTASTDTQYF. The DNA of the CDR3 is TGTGCCACCAGCTCAGTAGGGACGGCTAGCACAGATACGCAGTATTTT.

This clonotype was recorded many times. This chain joins TRBV11-3 and TRBJ2-2, with D uncertain. The CDR3 runs to 13 residues. Germline values: CDR1 SGHNT, CDR2 YENEEA. V was pared by 5 bases and J by 1 base, with 5 bases between. The CDR3 bases are TGTGCCAGCAGCGCATTGAACACCGGGGAGCTGTTTTTT. Translating gives CASSALNTGELFF.

This clonotype was observed at least ten times. V and J are TRBV4-1 and TRBJ2-7; 9 bases are shared with TRBD1. Germline CDR1 reads MGHRA; CDR2 reads YSYEKL. Losses at the gene ends were 5 bases for V and 3 bases for J; bases not matched to a gene: 5. The CDR3 is 14 amino acids. The CDR3 is CASSSGTGNYEQYF. CDR3 nucleotides: TGCGCCAGCAGCTCCGGGACAGGGAACTACGAGCAGTACTTC.

This clonotype was detected many times. At one of its ends the junction is not consistent with the germline gene, which may arise from a read error. This chain connects TRBV6-9 to TRBJ1-5; D not certain. The CDR3 is 16 amino acids. Germline-derived CDR1 and CDR2 are MNHGY and SVAAGI. The CDR3: CATPTPRNYSNQPQHF. The CDR3 coding sequence is TGCGCCACGCCGACTCCGAGAAATTATAGCAATCAGCCCCAGCATTTT.

This clonotype was seen at least ten times. CDR3 DNA sequence: TGTGCCAGCAGTTTTACGGAGGGCCATGGCTACACCTTC. Protein: CASSFTEGHGYTF. The gene calls are TRBV12-3 or TRBV12-4 and TRBJ1-2; D is undetermined. V was trimmed by 3 bases and J by 6 bases, leaving 11 bases between them. This CDR3 comprises 13 residues.

The chain is built from TRBV13 and TRBJ1-6; tentatively, D is TRBD1 (5 bases). The CDR3 extends over 15 amino acids. V was pared by 5 bases and J by 6 bases, with 14 bases between. From germline, CDR1 is PRHDT and CDR2 FYEKMQ (reference sequence). Written as DNA, the CDR3 is TGTGCCAGCAGCGCACCGGGACCCGCTAATTCACCCCTCCACTTT. This translates into CASSAPGPANSPLHF.

This clonotype was seen ten or more times. The J gene is TRBJ2-5, the V gene TRBV28; no definite D call. The CDR3 is 11 amino acids. The V gene's germline CDR1 is MDHEN and CDR2 SYDVKM. The V end was cut by 6 bases, the J end by 4 bases, with 6 bases between. The CDR3 DNA sequence: TGTGCCAGCAGAGGTGGAGAGACCCAGTACTTC. It specifies CASRGGETQYF.

Many counts were recorded for this clonotype. This chain uses TRBV3-1 with TRBJ2-5; 8 bases agree with TRBD1. The germline gives CDR1 LGHDT, CDR2 YNNKEL (reference sequence). The CDR3 loop spans 17 amino acids. J lost 5 bases, V lost 1 base, and 12 bases had no gene match. In DNA form, the CDR3 reads TGTGCCAGCAGCCAAGTGAACCCCGACAGGGGTAGTGAGACCCAGTACTTC. This translates into CASSQVNPDRGSETQYF.

This clonotype was seen at least ten times. The rearrangement uses TRBV12-3 or TRBV12-4 and TRBJ2-1, with TRBD2 matching over 10 bases. The CDR3 runs to 16 residues. The J segment lost 2 bases and the V segment lost 2 bases, leaving 3 bases of the junction unmatched. The CDR3, as DNA: TGTGCCAGCAGTTTAAGAGGACTAGCGGCCTACAATGAGCAGTTCTTC. Encoded protein: CASSLRGLAAYNEQFF.

The chain joins TRBV2 to TRBJ2-6; D may match TRBD1 or TRBD2 (5 bases each). The CDR3 contains 15 residues. Trimming took off 10 bases at V and 0 bases at J, with 13 bases between the two ends. In germline, CDR1 is SNHLY, CDR2 FYNNEI. CDR3 protein: CATRDGYSGANVLTF. CDR3 coding DNA: TGTGCCACAAGGGACGGCTACTCTGGGGCCAACGTCCTGACTTTC.

This clonotype was seen a handful of times. V is TRBV7-9 and J is TRBJ2-2, with D unresolved. Germline-derived CDR1 and CDR2 are SEHNR and FQNEAQ (reference sequence). The CDR3 consists of 17 residues. V was cut by 0 bases and J by 1 base, with 12 bases left in between. Written as DNA, the CDR3 is TGTGCCAGCAGCTTAGCGAAAGGAACACAGAACACCGGGGAGCTGTTTTTT. Residues: CASSLAKGTQNTGELFF.

This clonotype was seen many times. The chain joins TRBV28 to TRBJ2-4; unclear D gene. Germline V gene sequence: CDR1 MDHEN, CDR2 SYDVKM. The CDR3 runs to 11 residues. Deletions cut 5 bases from V and 7 bases from J, with 6 bases between. CDR3 in amino acids: CASSRANIQYF. CDR3 DNA sequence: TGTGCCAGCAGTAGGGCTAACATTCAGTACTTC. The whole variable domain, filled in from reference TRBV28 and TRBJ2-4, reads DVKVTQSSRYLVKRTGEKVFLECVQDMDHENMFWYRQDPGLGLRLIYFSYDVKMKEKGDIPEGYSVSREKKERFSLILESASTNQTSMYLCASSRANIQYFGAGTRLSVL.

This clonotype was recorded at least ten times. This rearrangement joins TRBV7-9 to TRBJ2-2; D may be TRBD1 (5 bases). V lost 1 base and J 13 bases, leaving 19 bases between the germline ends. CDR1 SEHNR and CDR2 FQNEAQ come from the germline V gene (reference sequence). The CDR3 loop spans 15 amino acids. CDR3 loop: CASSLGDVQAERLFF. CDR3 in DNA: TGTGCCAGCAGCTTAGGAGACGTACAGGCGGAAAGGCTGTTTTTT. Based on the CDR3 plus reference TRBV7-9 and TRBJ2-2, the full variable domain is DTGVSQNPRHKITKRGQNVTFRCDPISEHNRLYWYRQTLGQGPEFLTYFQNEAQLEKSRLLSDRFSAERPKGSFSTLEIQRTEQGDSAMYLCASSLGDVQAERLFFGEGSRLTVL.

There are many counts of this clonotype. The chain carries TRBV20-1 and TRBJ2-3; D may be TRBD2 (5 bases). Trimming pared 5 bases from V and 6 bases from J, leaving 6 bases between. The CDR3 is 10 residues long. CDR1 DFQATT and CDR2 SNEGSKA come from the germline V gene (reference sequence). DNA of the CDR3: TGCAGTGCTGCGGGTGATACGCAGTATTTT. Protein sequence: CSAAGDTQYF.

This clonotype was detected many times. The chain joins TRBV7-2 to TRBJ2-1; D is unclear. Trimming pared 0 bases from V and 6 bases from J, leaving 9 bases between. Germline-derived CDR1 and CDR2 are SGHTA and FQGNSA. The CDR3 is 14 residues long. This chain's CDR3 is CASSLAGWSNEQFF. CDR3 nucleotides: TGTGCCAGCAGCTTAGCGGGATGGTCCAATGAGCAGTTCTTC.